This TCR beta chain was sequenced during a study of blood T cell repertoires in COVID-19. Background on the study: T cells, B-cell-depleted T cells, or PBMCs provided the cDNA or gDNA that served as material.

TCRdb's copy holds only in-frame clones and misses some; the assay was immunoSEQ multiplex PCR. Found here are 180,000 or so clones, approximately 83% of them singletons; the top ten hold over 2%. The germline CDR1 and CDR2 sequences are SGHTA and FQGNSA. The V gene lost 4 bases and the J gene lost 4 bases, with 2 bases spanning the gap. The CDR3 extends over 12 amino acids. The chain links TRBV7-2 to TRBJ1-6; D is unresolved. The specimen was peripheral blood. The receptor's source is a human donor with acute or convalescent COVID-19. The donor label of this sample is uncertain. The CDR3 nucleotides are TGTGCCAGCAGCTCATATAATTCACCCCTCCACTTT. This sequence encodes CASSSYNSPLHF.